The present T cell receptor delta chain was sequenced within a study of γδ T cells in repeated Plasmodium falciparum infection. Study overall: Malaria-naive adults were infected with P. falciparum NF54 four times over roughly 590 days.

About this clone: Its antigen is still unknown. TCRdb records a much larger clone's protein for this DNA, with a difference at residue 5 that likely arises from a read error; the protein given is the translation of the DNA.

Study-wide results and caveats: Vdelta2-negative gammadelta repertoires, largely Vdelta1+, seemingly showed infection-driven waves of new clonal selection.

V dropped 6 bases and J dropped 0 bases, with 16 bases sitting between them. CDR3 length: 15 residues. The germline V gene has CDR1 GEAIGNYY and CDR2 EKD. Gammadelta T cells were flow-sorted from PBMC into Vgamma9/Vdelta2+ and Vdelta2-negative populations for bulk analysis. TCRdb applied CATT to the multiplex PCR reads for clone calling. The sample contains 53,000 or so delta-chain clones, around 2% of which appear only once. V is TRDV2 and J is TRDJ1; maybe TRDD3 (6 bases). Sequencing was carried out using gamma-delta T cells from blood. The origin of this receptor is a pool of human donors (malaria-infected and uninfected, not separated). For the CDR3, the DNA is TGTGCCTGTCGCTTGGGGGGTCCGTACACCGATAAACTCATCTTT. It yields the protein CACRLGGPYTDKLIF.